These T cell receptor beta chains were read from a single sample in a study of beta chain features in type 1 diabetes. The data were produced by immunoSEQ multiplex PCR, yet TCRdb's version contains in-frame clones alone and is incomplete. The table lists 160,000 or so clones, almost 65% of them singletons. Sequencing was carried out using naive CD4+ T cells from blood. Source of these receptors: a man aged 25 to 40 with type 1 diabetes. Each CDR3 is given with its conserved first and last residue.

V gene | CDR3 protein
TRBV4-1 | CASSQGIGQGTDEQYF
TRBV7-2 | CASSWRIAGNGDEQFF
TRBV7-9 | CASSLAGGDTDTQYF
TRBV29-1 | CSADKTDVNYGYTF
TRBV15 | CATSRDQNRGRTLHF
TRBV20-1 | CSAADRVGVNF
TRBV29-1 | CSAATGRGTEAFF
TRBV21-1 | CASSAQGKEQPQHF
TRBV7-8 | CASSSRGGSSSTDTQYF
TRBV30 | CAWSRGQETQYF
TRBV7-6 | CASSLGAGGQETQYF
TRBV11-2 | CASSLAGTDTQYF
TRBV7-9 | CASSPLLGRTSGSQDTQYF
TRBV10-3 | CAIREGEETQYF
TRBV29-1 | CSVKEPMSTQYF
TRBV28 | CASSLSGPHNYGYTF